Listed below are T cell receptor beta chains from one sample, sequenced in a study of T-cell memory formation after mild COVID-19. TCRdb analysed the 5' RACE reads with MiXCR anew, one entry per CDR3 protein. The sample yields about 390,000 distinct CDR3 sequences, roughly 15% seen once. Sequenced input: PBMCs or a T cell subset sorted from them (not recorded which). Every receptor here comes from a man aged 18 to 35 who had mild COVID-19 (a few samples of this study predate the infection). Cell type and time point are not known. CDR3s include the opening cysteine and the closing phenylalanine or tryptophan. The D gene is left open where the match is weak. A clone size is listed for some rows: how often the clone was seen (once, few, many), or a class if it is expanded.

D: TRBD1; size: few; V: TRBV20-1; J: TRBJ1-1; DNA: TGCAGTGCTAGAAGACAGGGGCAAAACACTGAAGCTTTCTTT; CDR3: CSARRQGQNTEAFF
D: TRBD2; size: few; V: TRBV19; J: TRBJ2-3; DNA: TGTGCCAGTAGCTGGAGTGGACTAGCGGGCACAGATACGCAGTATTTT; CDR3: CASSWSGLAGTDTQYF
D: NA; size: NA; V: TRBV18; J: TRBJ2-2; DNA: TGTGCCAGCTCCCGGGACCGACAGAACACCGGGGAGCTGTTTTTT; CDR3: CASSRDRQNTGELFF
D: NA; size: NA; V: TRBV2; J: TRBJ2-6; DNA: TGTGCCAGCAGTGAAGCGACGGAGGGCTCTGGGGCCAACGTCCTGACTTTC; CDR3: CASSEATEGSGANVLTF
D: TRBD1; size: NA; V: TRBV6-1; J: TRBJ1-4; DNA: TGTGCCAGCTTTACCAATAGGGACAGGGCGGGGGAAAAACTGTTTTTT; CDR3: CASFTNRDRAGEKLFF
D: NA; size: NA; V: TRBV5-5; J: TRBJ2-5; DNA: TGTGCCAGTTTTCAAGAGACCCAGTACTTC; CDR3: CASFQETQYF
D: TRBD2; size: few; V: TRBV28; J: TRBJ2-1; DNA: TGTGCCAGCAGTCCTAGCGGGGCCCTCAATGAGCAGTTCTTC; CDR3: CASSPSGALNEQFF
D: NA; size: NA; V: TRBV5-1; J: TRBJ2-2; DNA: TGCGCCAGCAGCTCCCGGGACTTCGACACCGGGGAGCTGTTTTTT; CDR3: CASSSRDFDTGELFF
D: NA; size: few; V: TRBV9; J: TRBJ2-2; DNA: TGTGCCAGCAGCGTAGAAGGGAGGAGCACCGGGGAGCTGTTTTTT; CDR3: CASSVEGRSTGELFF
D: NA; size: NA; V: TRBV16; J: TRBJ1-3; DNA: TGTGCCAGCAGCCAAGGGAACCCCCGGCCTGGAAACACCATATATTTT; CDR3: CASSQGNPRPGNTIYF
D: NA; size: NA; V: TRBV6-5; J: TRBJ1-2; DNA: TGTGCCAGCAGTTACCGGGAGGGAGACTATGGCTACACCTTC; CDR3: CASSYREGDYGYTF
D: NA; size: NA; V: TRBV9; J: TRBJ1-3; DNA: TGTGCCAGCACCCCTCCCTCTGGAAACACCATATATTTT; CDR3: CASTPPSGNTIYF
D: NA; size: NA; V: TRBV5-1; J: TRBJ2-1; DNA: TGCGCCAGCCTCGGGGCGGGCTCCTACAATGAGCAGTTCTTC; CDR3: CASLGAGSYNEQFF
D: NA; size: NA; V: TRBV7-3; J: TRBJ1-1; DNA: TGTGCCAGCAGCTTAATTCAGGGTTCTGAAGCTTTCTTT; CDR3: CASSLIQGSEAFF
D: NA; size: few; V: TRBV5-1; J: TRBJ2-1; DNA: TGCGCCAGCAGCCGCGGCAGGGAGAATGAGCAGTTCTTC; CDR3: CASSRGRENEQFF
D: TRBD1; size: few; V: TRBV5-1; J: TRBJ1-1; DNA: TGCGCCAGCACTTTCTGGGACAGCGGGAACACTGAAGCTTTCTTT; CDR3: CASTFWDSGNTEAFF
D: NA; size: few; V: TRBV4-2; J: TRBJ2-1; DNA: TGTGCCAGCAGCCGGGGTCTTATGGTCAGCGATGAGCAGTTCTTC; CDR3: CASSRGLMVSDEQFF
D: TRBD2; size: NA; V: TRBV4-3; J: TRBJ2-1; DNA: TGCGCCAGCAGCCAAGATGGCACTAGCGGGGCCTCCTACAATGAGCAGTTCTTC; CDR3: CASSQDGTSGASYNEQFF
D: TRBD1; size: NA; V: TRBV7-2; J: TRBJ1-2; DNA: TGTGCCAGCAGGGTACCGGGACAGGGGGCATCTGGCTACACCTTC; CDR3: CASRVPGQGASGYTF
D: NA; size: NA; V: TRBV10-3; J: TRBJ1-1; DNA: TGTGCCATCAGGAATACAAAAAACCCAGTGACTGAAGCTTTCTTT; CDR3: CAIRNTKNPVTEAFF
D: NA; size: NA; V: TRBV24-1; J: TRBJ1-2; DNA: TGTGCCACCAGCCCTCAGTACGGGACATATGGCTACACCTTC; CDR3: CATSPQYGTYGYTF
D: TRBD2; size: many; V: TRBV6-1; J: TRBJ2-3; DNA: TGTGCCAGCACCATCGGCTTAGCGGGGCCCACAGATACGCAGTATTTT; CDR3: CASTIGLAGPTDTQYF
D: NA; size: few; V: TRBV19; J: TRBJ2-7; DNA: TGTGCCAGTAGTATCCCGGGTCTGGAGCAGTACTTC; CDR3: CASSIPGLEQYF
D: TRBD1; size: few; V: TRBV7-9; J: TRBJ2-2; DNA: TGTGCCAGCAGGACAGGGACCGGGGAGCTGTTTTTT; CDR3: CASRTGTGELFF
D: TRBD1; size: few; V: TRBV5-5; J: TRBJ2-6; DNA: TGTGCCAGCACCCTGACCACAGGGGGGCAAAGCGTCCTGACTTTC; CDR3: CASTLTTGGQSVLTF
D: TRBD1; size: NA; V: TRBV20-1; J: TRBJ1-1; DNA: TGCAGTGCTAGAGATCCCGGACAGGGATCTACTGAAGCTTTCTTT; CDR3: CSARDPGQGSTEAFF
D: NA; size: few; V: TRBV7-9; J: TRBJ1-6; DNA: TGTGCCAGCAGCTGGGACGGACGAAATTCACCCCTCCACTTT; CDR3: CASSWDGRNSPLHF
D: NA; size: few; V: TRBV7-2; J: TRBJ1-2; DNA: TGTGCCAGCAGCCCAGGGACCTCGTACTATGGCTACACCTTC; CDR3: CASSPGTSYYGYTF
D: NA; size: NA; V: TRBV25-1; J: TRBJ2-3; DNA: TGTGCCAGCAGTGCCTTAGCGGATACGCAGTATTTT; CDR3: CASSALADTQYF
D: TRBD1; size: many; V: TRBV4-1; J: TRBJ2-1; DNA: TGCGCCAGCAGCCAAAGACAGGGGGTTTATGAGCAGTTCTTC; CDR3: CASSQRQGVYEQFF
D: TRBD1; size: NA; V: TRBV4-1; J: TRBJ2-5; DNA: TGCGCCAGCAGTCGAGGACAGGGCGGTACCCAGTACTTC; CDR3: CASSRGQGGTQYF
D: NA; size: few; V: TRBV5-1; J: TRBJ2-6; DNA: TGCGCCAGCAGCCCTGCTACGAGGGCTGGGGCCAACGTCCTGACTTTC; CDR3: CASSPATRAGANVLTF
D: TRBD1; size: NA; V: TRBV4-2; J: TRBJ1-5; DNA: TGTGCCAGCAGCCAACAGGGGGCTAGCAATCAGCCCCAGCATTTT; CDR3: CASSQQGASNQPQHF
D: TRBD2; size: few; V: TRBV7-3; J: TRBJ2-4; DNA: TGTGCCAGCAGCCCAGACGGGGGGGCAGGTATTCAGTACTTC; CDR3: CASSPDGGAGIQYF
D: NA; size: few; V: TRBV15; J: TRBJ2-7; DNA: TGTGCCACCAGCAGAGATGGAGGCGAGCAGTACTTC; CDR3: CATSRDGGEQYF
D: NA; size: NA; V: TRBV12-3/TRBV12-4; J: TRBJ2-6; DNA: TGTGCCAGCAGTAGCCGCGGCGGGGCGAGCTCTGGGGCCAACGTCCTGACTTTC; CDR3: CASSSRGGASSGANVLTF
D: TRBD1; size: NA; V: TRBV25-1; J: TRBJ1-5; DNA: TGTGCCAGCAGTGATGATGGCTACAGGGGGATTCAGCCCCAGCATTTT; CDR3: CASSDDGYRGIQPQHF
D: NA; size: many; V: TRBV7-6; J: TRBJ2-7; DNA: TGTGCCAGCAGCCGTACAGGAAACGAGCAGTACTTC; CDR3: CASSRTGNEQYF
D: NA; size: NA; V: TRBV12-3/TRBV12-4; J: TRBJ2-5; DNA: TGTGCCAGCAGTTTCCCGGGGGCGCAGGGGGATACCCAGTACTTC; CDR3: CASSFPGAQGDTQYF
D: NA; size: few; V: TRBV27; J: TRBJ1-2; DNA: TGTGCCAGCAGTCTCACCGGGATTTATGGCTACACCTTC; CDR3: CASSLTGIYGYTF
D: NA; size: few; V: TRBV27; J: TRBJ2-5; DNA: TGTGCCAGCAGTCCCCCCGACAGGGAGGGAGGAGAGACCCAGTACTTC; CDR3: CASSPPDREGGETQYF
D: NA; size: few; V: TRBV10-3; J: TRBJ2-2; DNA: TGTGCCATCAGTGTCAAGGGGGAGATTAGCGGGGAGCTGTTTTTT; CDR3: CAISVKGEISGELFF
D: TRBD1; size: NA; V: TRBV25-1; J: TRBJ1-1; DNA: TGTGCCAGCAGTGTGGGACAGGAAGCTTTCTTT; CDR3: CASSVGQEAFF
D: NA; size: few; V: TRBV11-2; J: TRBJ2-1; DNA: TGTGCCAGCGGCTCCAATGAGCAGTTCTTC; CDR3: CASGSNEQFF
D: NA; size: few; V: TRBV7-2; J: TRBJ1-5; DNA: TGTGCCAGCAGCTTATTTCGGGGGCGAGCAAATCAGCCCCAGCATTTT; CDR3: CASSLFRGRANQPQHF
D: NA; size: few; V: TRBV5-4; J: TRBJ1-5; DNA: TGTGCCAGCAGCTTTGGAGACAATCAGCCCCAGCATTTT; CDR3: CASSFGDNQPQHF
D: NA; size: NA; V: TRBV5-1; J: TRBJ1-3; DNA: TGCGCCAGCAGCTTGGTCAGTTCGGGAAACACCATATATTTT; CDR3: CASSLVSSGNTIYF
D: TRBD1; size: NA; V: TRBV7-2; J: TRBJ2-6; DNA: TGTGCCAGCAGCGTGGCACAGGGGGACCCTGGGGCCAACGTCCTGACTTTC; CDR3: CASSVAQGDPGANVLTF
D: TRBD1; size: NA; V: TRBV29-1; J: TRBJ2-1; DNA: TGCAGCGTGCTGGGACAGGGGCTTTACAATGAGCAGTTCTTC; CDR3: CSVLGQGLYNEQFF
D: NA; size: few; V: TRBV7-9; J: TRBJ2-2; DNA: TGTGCCAGCAGCTTACCAGTCACCGGGGAGCTGTTTTTT; CDR3: CASSLPVTGELFF
D: TRBD2; size: many; V: TRBV5-1; J: TRBJ2-4; DNA: TGCGCCAGCAGCTTGGTCGGGCGGGGGGCCGCTGCCAAAAACATTCAGTACTTC; CDR3: CASSLVGRGAAAKNIQYF